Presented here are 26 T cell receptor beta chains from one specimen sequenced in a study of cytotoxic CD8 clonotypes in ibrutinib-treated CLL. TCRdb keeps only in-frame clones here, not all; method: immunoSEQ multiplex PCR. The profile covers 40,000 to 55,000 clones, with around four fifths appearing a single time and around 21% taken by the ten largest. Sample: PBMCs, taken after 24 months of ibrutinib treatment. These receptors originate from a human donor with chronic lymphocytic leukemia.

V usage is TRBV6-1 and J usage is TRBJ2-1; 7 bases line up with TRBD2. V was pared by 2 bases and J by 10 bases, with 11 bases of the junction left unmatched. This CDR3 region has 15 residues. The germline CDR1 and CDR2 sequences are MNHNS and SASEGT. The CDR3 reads CASSELVSGPGEQFF. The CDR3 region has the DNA TGTGCCAGCAGTGAATTGGTTAGCGGGCCTGGGGAGCAGTTCTTC.

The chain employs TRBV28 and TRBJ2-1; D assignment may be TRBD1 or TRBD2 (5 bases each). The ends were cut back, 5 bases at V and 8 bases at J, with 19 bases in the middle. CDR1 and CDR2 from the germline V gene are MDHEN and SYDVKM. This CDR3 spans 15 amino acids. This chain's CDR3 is CASSAPGAVQDEQFF. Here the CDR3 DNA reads TGTGCCAGCAGTGCCCCCGGGGCCGTACAAGATGAGCAGTTCTTC. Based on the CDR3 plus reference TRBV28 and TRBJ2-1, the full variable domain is DVKVTQSSRYLVKRTGEKVFLECVQDMDHENMFWYRQDPGLGLRLIYFSYDVKMKEKGDIPEGYSVSREKKERFSLILESASTNQTSMYLCASSAPGAVQDEQFFGPGTRLTVL.

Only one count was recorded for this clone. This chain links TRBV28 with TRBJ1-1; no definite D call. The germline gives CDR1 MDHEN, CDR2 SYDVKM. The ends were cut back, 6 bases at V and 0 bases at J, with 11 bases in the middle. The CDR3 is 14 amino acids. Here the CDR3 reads CASSAGAMNTEAFF. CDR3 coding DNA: TGTGCCAGCAGCGCGGGCGCTATGAACACTGAAGCTTTCTTT.

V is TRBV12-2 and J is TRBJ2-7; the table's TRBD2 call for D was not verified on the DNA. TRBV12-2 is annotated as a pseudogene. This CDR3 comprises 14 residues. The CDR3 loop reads CARRAGDWGNEQYF. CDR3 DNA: TGTGCAAGAAGGGCCGGGGACTGGGGTAACGAGCAGTACTTC.

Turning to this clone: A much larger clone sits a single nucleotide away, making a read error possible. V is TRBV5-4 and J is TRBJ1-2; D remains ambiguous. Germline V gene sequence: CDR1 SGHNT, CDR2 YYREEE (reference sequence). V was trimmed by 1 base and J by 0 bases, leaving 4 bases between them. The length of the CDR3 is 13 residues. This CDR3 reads CASSLQANYGYTF. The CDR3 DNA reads TGTGCCAGCAGCTTGCAGGCTAACTATGGCTACACCTTC.

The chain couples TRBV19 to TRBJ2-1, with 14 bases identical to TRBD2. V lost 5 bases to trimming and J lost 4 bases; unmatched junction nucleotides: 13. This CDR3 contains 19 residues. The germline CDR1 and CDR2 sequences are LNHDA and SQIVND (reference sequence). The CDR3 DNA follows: TGTGCCAGTAGTGTAGGACTAGCGGGAGGCAGGGGGGTATACAATGAGCAGTTCTTC. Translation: CASSVGLAGGRGVYNEQFF.

Here the CDR3 DNA reads TGTGCCAGCAGCGTACGGGGCGATGCCGGCACAGATACGCAGTATTTT. Translated, it gives CASSVRGDAGTDTQYF. The V gene is TRBV9, the J gene TRBJ2-3; D may match TRBD1 or TRBD2 (5 bases each). With 1 base removed from V and 1 base from J, the gap between germline ends came to 13 bases. The CDR3 length is 16 residues. CDR1 is SGDLS, CDR2 YYNGEE, per germline.

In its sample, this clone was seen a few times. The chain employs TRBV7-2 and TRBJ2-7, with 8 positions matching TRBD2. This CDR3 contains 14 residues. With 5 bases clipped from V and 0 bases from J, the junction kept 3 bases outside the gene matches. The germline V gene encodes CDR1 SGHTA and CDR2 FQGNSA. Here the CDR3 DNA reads TGTGCCAGCAGCACGGGGGGGACCTCCTACGAGCAGTACTTC. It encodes CASSTGGTSYEQYF.

The CDR3: CASIRADTQYF. The DNA of the CDR3 is TGTGCCAGCATTAGAGCTGATACGCAGTATTTT. J is TRBJ2-3 and V is TRBV5-4; D gene uncertain. Trimming shortened V by 6 bases and J by 6 bases, and 8 bases separated the two germline ends. The CDR3 is 11 amino acids. Germline V CDR1 and CDR2: SGHNT, YYREEE (reference sequence). Variable domain in full (rest from reference TRBV5-4 and TRBJ2-3): ETGVTQSPTHLIKTRGQQVTLRCSSQSGHNTVSWYQQALGQGPQFIFQYYREEENGRGNFPPRFSGLQFPNYSSELNVNALELDDSALYLCASIRADTQYFGPGTRLTVL.

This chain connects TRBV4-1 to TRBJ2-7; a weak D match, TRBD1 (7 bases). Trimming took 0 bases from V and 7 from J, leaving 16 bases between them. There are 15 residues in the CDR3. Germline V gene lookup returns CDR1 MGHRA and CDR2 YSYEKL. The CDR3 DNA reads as TGCGCCAGCAGCCAAGAGGGCAGGGGGGTTGGAGAGCAGTACTTC. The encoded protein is CASSQEGRGVGEQYF.

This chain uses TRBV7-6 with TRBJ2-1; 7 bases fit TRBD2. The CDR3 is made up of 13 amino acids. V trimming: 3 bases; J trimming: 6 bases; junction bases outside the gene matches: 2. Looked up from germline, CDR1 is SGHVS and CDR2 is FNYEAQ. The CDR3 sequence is CASSFGRVNEQFF. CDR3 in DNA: TGTGCCAGCAGCTTTGGGAGGGTCAATGAGCAGTTCTTC.

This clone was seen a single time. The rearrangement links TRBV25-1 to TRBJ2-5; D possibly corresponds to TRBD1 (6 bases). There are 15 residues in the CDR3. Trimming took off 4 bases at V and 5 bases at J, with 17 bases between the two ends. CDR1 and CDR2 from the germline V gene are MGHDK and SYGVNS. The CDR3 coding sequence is TGTGCCAGCAGTGGGGGGCTCGGGCCGAGGGAGACCCAGTACTTC. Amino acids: CASSGGLGPRETQYF.

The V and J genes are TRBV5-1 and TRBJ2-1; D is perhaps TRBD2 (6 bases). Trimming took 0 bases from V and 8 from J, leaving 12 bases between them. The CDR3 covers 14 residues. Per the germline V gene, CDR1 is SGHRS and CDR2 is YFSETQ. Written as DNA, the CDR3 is TGCGCCAGCAGCTTGGAGGGAGGAGCTGATGAGCAGTTCTTC. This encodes CASSLEGGADEQFF.

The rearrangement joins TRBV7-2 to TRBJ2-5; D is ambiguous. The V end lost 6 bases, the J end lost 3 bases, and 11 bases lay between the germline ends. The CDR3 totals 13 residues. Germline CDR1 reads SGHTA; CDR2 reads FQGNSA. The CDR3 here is CASRRLGEETQYF. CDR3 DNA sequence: TGTGCCAGCAGACGGCTAGGAGAAGAGACCCAGTACTTC.

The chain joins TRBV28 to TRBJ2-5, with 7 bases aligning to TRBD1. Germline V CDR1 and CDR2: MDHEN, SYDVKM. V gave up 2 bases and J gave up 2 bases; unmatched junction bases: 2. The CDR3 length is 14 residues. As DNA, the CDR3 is TGTGCCAGCAGTTTAGGGGACAGACAAGAGACCCAGTACTTC. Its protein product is CASSLGDRQETQYF. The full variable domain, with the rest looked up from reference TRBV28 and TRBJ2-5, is DVKVTQSSRYLVKRTGEKVFLECVQDMDHENMFWYRQDPGLGLRLIYFSYDVKMKEKGDIPEGYSVSREKKERFSLILESASTNQTSMYLCASSLGDRQETQYFGPGTRLLVL.

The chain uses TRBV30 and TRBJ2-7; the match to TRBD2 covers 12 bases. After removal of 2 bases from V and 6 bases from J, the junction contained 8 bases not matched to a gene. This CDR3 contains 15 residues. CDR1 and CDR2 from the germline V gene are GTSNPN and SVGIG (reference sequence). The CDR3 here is CAWSSTSGRMGEQYF. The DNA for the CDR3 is TGTGCCTGGAGTTCCACTAGCGGGAGGATGGGCGAGCAGTACTTC.

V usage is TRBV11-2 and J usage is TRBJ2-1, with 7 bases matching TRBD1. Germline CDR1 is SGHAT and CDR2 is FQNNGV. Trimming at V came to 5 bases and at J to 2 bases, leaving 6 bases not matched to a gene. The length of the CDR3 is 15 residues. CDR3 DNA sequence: TGTGCCAGCAGCGCAGGACAGGCCCCCTACAATGAGCAGTTCTTC. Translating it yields CASSAGQAPYNEQFF. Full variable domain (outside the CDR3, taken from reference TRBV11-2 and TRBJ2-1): EAGVAQSPRYKIIEKRQSVAFWCNPISGHATLYWYQQILGQGPKLLIQFQNNGVVDDSQLPKDRFSAERLKGVDSTLKIQPAKLEDSAVYLCASSAGQAPYNEQFFGPGTRLTVL.

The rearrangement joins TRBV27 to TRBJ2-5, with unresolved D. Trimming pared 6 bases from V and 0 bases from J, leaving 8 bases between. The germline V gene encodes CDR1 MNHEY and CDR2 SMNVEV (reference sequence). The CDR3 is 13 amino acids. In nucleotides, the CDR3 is TGTGCCAGCAGGTTCAGGTACCAAGAGACCCAGTACTTC. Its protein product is CASRFRYQETQYF.

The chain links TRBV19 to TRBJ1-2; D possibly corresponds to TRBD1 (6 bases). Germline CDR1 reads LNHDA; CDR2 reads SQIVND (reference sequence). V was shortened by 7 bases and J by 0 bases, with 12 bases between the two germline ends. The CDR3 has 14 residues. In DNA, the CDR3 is TGTGCCAGTACGGGGGGGCACACTAACTATGGCTACACCTTC. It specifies CASTGGHTNYGYTF.

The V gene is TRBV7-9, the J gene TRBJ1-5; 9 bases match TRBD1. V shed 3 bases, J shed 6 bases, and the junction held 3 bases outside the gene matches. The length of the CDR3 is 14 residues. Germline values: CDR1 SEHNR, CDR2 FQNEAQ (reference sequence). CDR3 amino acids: CASSFGQGTQPQHF. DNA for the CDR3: TGTGCCAGCAGCTTCGGACAGGGGACTCAGCCCCAGCATTTT.

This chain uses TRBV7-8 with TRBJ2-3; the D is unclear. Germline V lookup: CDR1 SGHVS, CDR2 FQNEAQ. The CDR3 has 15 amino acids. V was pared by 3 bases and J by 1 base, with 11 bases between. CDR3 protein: CASSFTSLGTDTQYF. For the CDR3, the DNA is TGTGCCAGCAGCTTTACCTCCCTTGGCACAGATACGCAGTATTTT.

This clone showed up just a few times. Here the CDR3 DNA reads TGTGCCAGCAGCTTGGCCGGGAGGGGGACTGAAGCTTTCTTT. It is translated as CASSLAGRGTEAFF. This chain connects TRBV5-6 to TRBJ1-1, with D perhaps matching TRBD1 (6 bases). Trimming took 0 bases from V and 5 from J, leaving 11 bases between them. Looked up from germline, CDR1 is SGHDT and CDR2 is YYEEEE. The length of the CDR3 is 14 residues.

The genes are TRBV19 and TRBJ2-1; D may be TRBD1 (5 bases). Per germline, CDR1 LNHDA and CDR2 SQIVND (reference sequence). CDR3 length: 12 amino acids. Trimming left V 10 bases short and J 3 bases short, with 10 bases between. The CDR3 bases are TGTGCCACTGTGACAGACTACAATGAGCAGTTCTTC. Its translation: CATVTDYNEQFF.

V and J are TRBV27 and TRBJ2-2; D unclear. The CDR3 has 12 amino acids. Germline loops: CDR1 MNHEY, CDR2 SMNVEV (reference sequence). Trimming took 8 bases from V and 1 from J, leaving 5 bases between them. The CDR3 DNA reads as TGTGCCAGCGGGCAGAACACCGGGGAGCTGTTTTTT. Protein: CASGQNTGELFF.

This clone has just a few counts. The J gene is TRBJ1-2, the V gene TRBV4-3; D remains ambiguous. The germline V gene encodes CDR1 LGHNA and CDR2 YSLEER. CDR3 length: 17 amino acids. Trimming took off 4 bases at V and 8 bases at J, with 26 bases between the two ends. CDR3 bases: TGCGCCAGCAGCCCCTCCCTCTCGGACGAGGGAATCCGAGGCTACACCTTC. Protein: CASSPSLSDEGIRGYTF.

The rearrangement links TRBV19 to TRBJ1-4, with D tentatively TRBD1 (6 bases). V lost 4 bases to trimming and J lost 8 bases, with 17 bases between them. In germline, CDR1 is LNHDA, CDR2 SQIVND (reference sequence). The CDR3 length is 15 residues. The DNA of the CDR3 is TGTGCCAGTAGTACGAAGGCGGGACACCAGGAAAAACTGTTTTTT. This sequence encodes CASSTKAGHQEKLFF. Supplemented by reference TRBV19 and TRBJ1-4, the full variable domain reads DGGITQSPKYLFRKEGQNVTLSCEQNLNHDAMYWYRQDPGQGLRLIYYSQIVNDFQKGDIAEGYSVSREKKESFPLTVTSAQKNPTAFYLCASSTKAGHQEKLFFGSGTQLSVL.